This T cell receptor (beta chain) appears in the sequencing data of a study of CD4+ T cells in melanoma. Findings and caveats of the study: Neoantigen-specific CD4+ T cells in melanoma reportedly had diverse differentiation states.

Data came from immunoSEQ multiplex PCR; TCRdb stores just in-frame clones and leaves some out. The table includes about 140,000 clones, 85% to 95% detected once. Points on this clone: The antigen is not known.

Trimming at V came to 5 bases and at J to 2 bases, leaving 9 bases not matched to a gene. This CDR3 contains 16 residues. Germline V lookup: CDR1 SGHAT, CDR2 FQNNGV. The chain joins TRBV11-2 to TRBJ2-1; 7 bases are a match to TRBD2. The clonotype was recovered from a human donor with melanoma. CDR3 loop: CASSGETSMPYNEQFF. Here the CDR3 DNA reads TGTGCCAGCAGCGGTGAGACTAGCATGCCCTACAATGAGCAGTTCTTC.